This T cell receptor (beta chain) was found in a study of T cell clonality in common variable immunodeficiency. Study findings and constraints: Fewer deletions and N-nucleotide insertions were reportedly seen in common variable immunodeficiency TCR beta sequences. Compared with healthy controls, CVID subjects showed increased TCRbeta clonality, mostly in about a third. Shared TCRbeta clones were fewer between CVID subjects than controls.

This clone was picked up many times. The antigen is undetermined. The read ends 3 residues before the CDR3 terminus; that terminus is restored from the germline J gene. Profiling relied on immunoSEQ multiplex PCR, and the TCRdb table lists in-frame clones only, not all of them. Sampling found more than 20,000 clones, none seen once. Trimming removed 2 bases from V and 0 bases from J, with 8 bases in between. CDR3 length: 14 residues. CDR1 is SGHRS, CDR2 YFSETQ, per germline. The CVID group had over 12 females and 30 or so males, mean age roughly 39. Material: peripheral blood mononuclear cells. This sequence originates from a human donor with common variable immunodeficiency. The chain couples TRBV5-1 to TRBJ1-1; D gene unclear. The covered CDR3 bases are TGCGCCAGCAGCTTACTTAACTTGAACACTGAA. This encodes CASSLLNLNTE. The complete CDR3 sequence is CASSLLNLNTEAFF. Full variable domain (missing parts from reference TRBV5-1 and TRBJ1-1): KAGVTQTPRYLIKTRGQQVTLSCSPISGHRSVSWYQQTPGQGLQFLFEYFSETQRNKGNFPGRFSGRQFSNSRSEMNVSTLELGDSALYLCASSLLNLNTEAFFGQGTRLTVV.